A single T cell receptor beta chain is shown here with its context. Some clones are missing from TCRdb's copy, which holds only in-frame ones; the method was immunoSEQ multiplex PCR. The repertoire holds over 200,000 clones, with roughly nine tenths as singletons. V shed 0 bases and J shed 3 bases, with 9 bases lying between them. Germline V gives CDR1 SGDLS, CDR2 YYNGEE. The length of the CDR3 is 14 residues. The sample originates from a study of blood T cell repertoires in COVID-19. Study-wide background: The origin of the acute and convalescent COVID-19 samples was the United States, Italy and Spain.

The rearrangement joins TRBV9 to TRBJ1-1, with D perhaps matching TRBD1 (5 bases). The sequenced sample consisted of peripheral blood. The receptor's source is a woman aged 18 to 35 who had recovered from COVID-19. This chain's CDR3 is CASSVDGGDTEAFF. As DNA, the CDR3 is TGTGCCAGCAGCGTAGACGGAGGGGACACTGAAGCTTTCTTT.